The clone carrying this T cell receptor (beta chain) showed up just once. Its antigen remains unknown. Using immunoSEQ multiplex PCR, the repertoire was profiled, and TCRdb retains in-frame clones only, with some absent. The table lists under 15,000 clones, 50% to 70% of them singletons. This entry is derived from a study of neoadjuvant anti-PD-1 for oral cavity cancer. About the study: Non-progressing patients received a fourth nivolumab dose near day 43, then surgery on days 50-56.

CDR3 length: 14 residues. The V gene lost 5 bases and the J gene lost 0 bases, with 7 bases spanning the gap. Germline V gene sequence: CDR1 LNHDA, CDR2 SQIVND (reference sequence). Study-level points and caveats: PBMC Gini-index clonality exceeded responders' in non-responders post-nivolumab. Higher pretreatment blood Treg/Th17 ratios correlated with higher pretreatment blood and lower post-treatment tumor TCRbeta clonality.

The material sequenced was PBMCs, taken before nivolumab (anti-PD-1) treatment. The chain uses TRBV19 and TRBJ1-4; D unresolved. The receptor's source is a person between 35 and 79 years old with oral cavity squamous cell carcinoma. The CDR3 DNA follows: TGTGCCAGTAGTGCCAGTGCAACTAATGAAAAACTGTTTTTT. Protein: CASSASATNEKLFF.